This T cell receptor beta chain appears in the sequencing data of a study of T-cell reconstitution after alpha-beta-depleted transplantation in children. Study-level points and caveats: Surviving recipient T cells and thymic progenitors accounted for the high day-60 TCRbeta diversity observed in some patients. Several hundred rapidly expanded clones from non-depleted graft cells reportedly supplied alpha-beta T cells about two months post-transplant. Once a year had passed after transplant, T-cell counts and diversity came mostly from newly produced T cells.

This CDR3 is built from 13 residues. In germline, CDR1 is ENHRY, CDR2 SYGVKD. V gave up 2 bases and J gave up 4 bases; unmatched junction bases: 1. The TCRbeta library incorporated unique molecular identifiers. TCRdb redid the calling of the PCR reads with MiXCR, one entry per CDR3 protein. The sample holds hundreds of thousands of distinct CDR3 sequences, 10% to 15% seen once. The sample holds many counts of this clonotype. The antigen is not known. The sequences come from PBMCs, collected before TCRalphabeta/CD19-depleted stem cell transplant. V usage is TRBV10-3 and J usage is TRBJ1-2, with 7 bases fitting TRBD1. The sequence derives from a girl under 10 years old with congenital amegakaryocytic thrombocytopenia, due to receive a stem cell transplant. CDR3 in DNA: TGTGCCATCAGTGAGGGGACAGCCTATGGCTACACCTTC. Its protein is CAISEGTAYGYTF.